Below are 15 T cell receptor beta chains sequenced from a single sample in a study of blood T cell repertoires in COVID-19. Sequenced by immunoSEQ multiplex PCR; TCRdb stores in-frame clones only, minus some. Of about 230,000 clones in the sample, more than 75% were seen once. Specimen: peripheral blood. The receptors originated from a man aged 45 to 65 with COVID-19, enrolled during active disease.

The V call is TRBV6-1, the J call TRBJ1-6, with D possibly TRBD1 on 5 matching bases. V lost 3 bases and J 13 bases, leaving 16 bases between the germline ends. This CDR3 contains 14 residues. The germline CDR1 and CDR2 sequences are MNHNS and SASEGT. The CDR3 DNA reads TGTGCCAGCAGTGACCGACAGACCCCAGGGCCCCTCCACTTT. This sequence encodes CASSDRQTPGPLHF.

The chain couples TRBV19 to TRBJ2-1; D possibly corresponds to TRBD1 (6 bases). Germline CDR1 reads LNHDA; CDR2 reads SQIVND (reference sequence). V lost 9 bases, J lost 0 bases, and 12 bases lay in between. The CDR3 is 14 residues long. Written as DNA, the CDR3 is TGTGCCAGCGCCGACAGGAGCTCCTACAATGAGCAGTTCTTC. It specifies CASADRSSYNEQFF.

The V and J genes are TRBV19 and TRBJ2-4, with 11 nucleotides matching TRBD1. V was clipped by 5 bases and J by 7 bases; unmatched bases: 4. CDR3 length: 14 residues. The V gene's germline CDR1 is LNHDA and CDR2 SQIVND (reference sequence). The CDR3 protein is CASSPGQGVNIQYF. CDR3 sequence (DNA): TGTGCCAGTAGTCCGGGACAGGGGGTGAACATTCAGTACTTC.

The chain couples TRBV28 to TRBJ1-5; 7 nucleotides match TRBD1. This CDR3 is 13 amino acids long. Trimming at V came to 2 bases and at J to 5 bases, leaving 0 bases not matched to a gene. From germline, CDR1 is MDHEN and CDR2 SYDVKM. In nucleotides, the CDR3 is TGTGCCAGCAGTTTAAGGGGGCATCAGCCCCAGCATTTT. Its translation: CASSLRGHQPQHF.

This chain connects TRBV24-1 to TRBJ2-3; possible D gene TRBD2, 6 bases. Germline V gene lookup returns CDR1 KGHDR and CDR2 SFDVKD. The CDR3 totals 13 residues. Trimming shortened V by 7 bases and J by 2 bases, and 9 bases separated the two germline ends. The CDR3 DNA sequence: TGTGCCACCAGCCGGGGACTCACAGATACGCAGTATTTT. Translation gives CATSRGLTDTQYF.

With respect to this clone: The sample holds other DNA sequences that translate to the same CDR3. This sequence joins TRBV5-1 and TRBJ2-1, with 9 nucleotides matching TRBD2. V was clipped by 0 bases and J by 7 bases; unmatched bases: 5. The CDR3 covers 15 residues. CDR1 and CDR2 (germline): SGHRS, YFSETQ. The CDR3 spells CASSLGGLAGNEQFF. CDR3 sequence (DNA): TGCGCCAGCAGCTTGGGGGGACTAGCAGGAAATGAGCAGTTCTTC.

The chain carries TRBV30 and TRBJ1-3; tentatively, D is TRBD1 (5 bases). Per the germline V gene, CDR1 is GTSNPN and CDR2 is SVGIG (reference sequence). This CDR3 has 14 residues. V lost 1 base, J lost 0 bases, and 7 bases lay in between. The CDR3 DNA reads TGTGCCTGGAGTGCCGGGGGCTCTGGAAACACCATATATTTT. The encoded protein is CAWSAGGSGNTIYF.

CDR3 DNA: TGTGCCAGCAGGCGACAGGGAATCTATGGCTACACCTTC. Translating it yields CASRRQGIYGYTF. This chain uses TRBV28 with TRBJ1-2, with 7 bases identical to TRBD1. CDR3 length equals 13 residues. Germline V gene data show CDR1 as MDHEN and CDR2 as SYDVKM. Unmatched junction bases numbered 5, after V lost 6 bases and J lost 4 bases.

This CDR3 reads CASSEGDRGRGETQYF. CDR3 nucleotide sequence: TGTGCCAGCAGCGAGGGCGATCGCGGGAGGGGAGAGACCCAGTACTTC. The chain combines TRBV2 with TRBJ2-5; 9 bases are shared with TRBD2. The trim removed 6 bases at V and 4 bases at J, leaving 12 bases unmatched. Germline CDR1 reads SNHLY; CDR2 reads FYNNEI. The CDR3 is 16 amino acids.

The chain is built from TRBV3-1 (or the pseudogene TRBV3-2) and TRBJ1-2, with 7 bases matching TRBD1. Looked up from germline, CDR1 is LGHDT and CDR2 is YNNKEL (reference sequence). The CDR3 runs to 15 residues. J lost 5 bases, V lost 0 bases, and 6 bases had no gene match. CDR3 in DNA: TGTGCCAGCAGCCAAGAGTCGACAGGGCTTTATGGCTACACCTTC. This translates into CASSQESTGLYGYTF.

The CDR3 here is CASSQDRAGIGNTIYF. The CDR3 coding sequence is TGTGCCAGCAGCCAAGATAGGGCGGGAATCGGAAACACCATATATTTT. This chain links TRBV3-1 (or the pseudogene TRBV3-2) with TRBJ1-3; no definite D call. V lost 0 bases, J lost 4 bases, and 13 bases lay in between. Germline-derived CDR1 and CDR2 are LGHDT and YNNKEL (reference sequence). The CDR3 sequence is 16 residues long.

This chain uses TRBV7-2 with TRBJ1-1, with D possibly being TRBD1 (6 bases). The CDR3 spans 15 residues. Germline V gene sequence: CDR1 SGHTA, CDR2 FQGNSA. V was cut by 5 bases and J by 1 base, with 14 bases left in between. The CDR3 region has the DNA TGTGCCAGCAGCGCCGTGGGGGCTGGGAACACTGAAGCTTTCTTT. This codes for CASSAVGAGNTEAFF. Looking up the rest from reference TRBV7-2 and TRBJ1-1 gives the full variable domain: GAGVSQSPSNKVTEKGKDVELRCDPISGHTALYWYRQSLGQGLEFLIYFQGNSAPDKSGLPSDRFSAERTGGSVSTLTIQRTQQEDSAVYLCASSAVGAGNTEAFFGQGTRLTVV.

CDR3 protein: CASSITTGADTQYF. CDR3 coding DNA: TGTGCCAGCAGCATTACCACAGGGGCCGATACGCAGTATTTT. The J gene is TRBJ2-3, the V gene TRBV7-9; 7 nucleotides align to TRBD1. V was clipped by 5 bases and J by 6 bases; unmatched bases: 8. Germline V gene sequence: CDR1 SEHNR, CDR2 FQNEAQ (reference sequence). The CDR3 spans 14 residues.

The gene calls are TRBV5-4 and TRBJ2-1; TRBD2 matches 9 bases. The V segment lost 3 bases and the J segment 6 bases; nucleotides outside the gene matches: 10. Germline CDR1 is SGHNT and CDR2 is YYREEE (reference sequence). This CDR3 is 16 amino acids long. In nucleotides, the CDR3 is TGTGCCAGCAGCTCCGGGGTAGCGGGAGCGATCAATGAGCAGTTCTTC. Protein sequence: CASSSGVAGAINEQFF.

This clone was seen only once. The J gene is TRBJ2-7, the V gene TRBV5-6; TRBD1 is a possible D gene (6 bases). The CDR3 contains 13 residues. Germline CDR1 reads SGHDT; CDR2 reads YYEEEE. V was pared by 4 bases and J by 2 bases, with 10 bases between. The CDR3 loop reads CASSRDITYEQYF. As DNA, the CDR3 is TGTGCCAGCAGCCGGGACATCACCTACGAGCAGTACTTC.